This entry lists 21 T cell receptor beta chains sequenced from one sample in a study of T cell repertoires in cytomegalovirus infection. No antigens are known for them. In TCRdb, the reads were re-called with MiXCR into one record per CDR3 protein. This table has approximately 56,000 distinct CDR3 sequences, 15% to 20% appearing once. The starting material was CD8+ T cells from cultured PBMCs, obtained from culture after CMV antigen stimulation. The receptors were sampled from a human donor in good health (CMV status not recorded). Some clones in this sample may be carry-over from other donors' samples.

V gene TRBV7-3 combines with J gene TRBJ2-1; the match to TRBD1 covers 7 bases. Trimming cost V 6 bases and J 12 bases; bases outside gene matches: 17. Germline lookup yields CDR1 SGHTA and CDR2 FQGTGA. The CDR3 totals 15 residues. CDR3: CASSTGTVNEYGQFF. As DNA, the CDR3 is TGTGCCAGCAGTACCGGGACAGTGAATGAGTATGGGCAGTTCTTC.

The chain uses TRBV4-1 and TRBJ1-1; TRBD1 agrees at 9 bases. Trimming cost V 1 base and J 5 bases; bases outside gene matches: 11. The V gene's germline CDR1 is MGHRA and CDR2 YSYEKL. The CDR3 runs 17 residues. For the CDR3, the DNA is TGCGCCAGCAGCCAAGGCGTCCTGACAGGGGGATGGACTGAAGCTTTCTTT. Amino acid sequence: CASSQGVLTGGWTEAFF.

This clonotype showed up just a few times. This sequence joins TRBV10-3 and TRBJ2-1; 11 bases match TRBD1. V was clipped by 3 bases and J by 6 bases; unmatched bases: 4. The germline gives CDR1 ENHRY, CDR2 SYGVKD. This CDR3 region has 15 residues. The CDR3 nucleotides read TGTGCCATCAGTGACCGGGACAGGGGGTTCAATGAGCAGTTCTTC. Its protein is CAISDRDRGFNEQFF.

The V call is TRBV12-3 or TRBV12-4, the J call TRBJ1-1; a possible D gene is TRBD1 (5 bases). The germline V and J ends were trimmed by 4 bases and 4 bases, with 13 bases remaining between them. The CDR3 sequence is 14 residues long. The CDR3 region has the DNA TGTGCCAGCAGTTACGGCAGGGCGAGCACTGAAGCTTTCTTT. It codes for CASSYGRASTEAFF.

There are a few counts of this clonotype. The chain has TRBV12-3 or TRBV12-4 and TRBJ2-2, with D unclear. The length of the CDR3 is 11 residues. V was shortened by 3 bases and J by 8 bases, with 4 bases between the two germline ends. This chain's CDR3 is CASSFNGELFF. In nucleotides, the CDR3 is TGTGCCAGCAGTTTTAATGGGGAGCTGTTTTTT.

This clonotype was counted only a few times. V usage is TRBV20-1 and J usage is TRBJ1-2; TRBD1 aligns across 10 bases. The germline CDR1 and CDR2 sequences are DFQATT and SNEGSKA (reference sequence). V lost 0 bases, J lost 1 base, and 5 bases stayed unmatched. The CDR3 has 16 amino acids. The CDR3 loop is CSARDPRTGGNYGYTF. CDR3 DNA sequence: TGCAGTGCTAGAGATCCCAGGACAGGGGGTAACTATGGCTACACCTTC.

The chain joins TRBV27 to TRBJ2-4, with 11 nucleotides matching TRBD2. The CDR3 loop spans 16 amino acids. Looked up from germline, CDR1 is MNHEY and CDR2 is SMNVEV (reference sequence). V gave up 2 bases and J gave up 3 bases; unmatched junction bases: 3. CDR3 bases: TGTGCCAGCAGTTTAGTAGCGGGGGGGCTCAAAAACATTCAGTACTTC. It specifies CASSLVAGGLKNIQYF.

The CDR3 loop reads CASSFAQGGNYGYTF. The CDR3 DNA reads as TGTGCCAGCAGTTTCGCACAGGGAGGCAACTATGGCTACACCTTC. The chain uses TRBV27 and TRBJ1-2; D might be TRBD1 (6 bases). V was trimmed by 3 bases and J by 2 bases, leaving 13 bases between them. Germline CDR1 and CDR2: MNHEY and SMNVEV (reference sequence). CDR3 length: 15 residues.

The chain combines TRBV27 with TRBJ2-7; maybe TRBD1 (6 bases). Looked up from germline, CDR1 is MNHEY and CDR2 is SMNVEV (reference sequence). This CDR3 is 14 amino acids long. Trimming shortened V by 11 bases and J by 0 bases, and 17 bases separated the two germline ends. The CDR3 region has the DNA TGTGCCTGTGCCGCTGCCAGGGGCTCCTACGAGCAGTACTTC. Translating it yields CACAAARGSYEQYF.

This clonotype was observed a handful of times. The V call is TRBV19, the J call TRBJ2-3, with 12 bases matching TRBD2. The V gene end was trimmed by 4 bases and the J gene end by 3 bases; junction bases not matched to a gene: 8. Germline-derived CDR1 and CDR2 are LNHDA and SQIVND (reference sequence). The CDR3 extends over 17 amino acids. Here the CDR3 DNA reads TGTGCCAGTAGTACGACTAGCGGGGGCGTCGGGACAGATACGCAGTATTTT. This translates into CASSTTSGGVGTDTQYF.

This clonotype was seen more than once but under ten times. The chain combines TRBV7-2 with TRBJ1-1; 12 bases map to TRBD1. Losses at the gene ends were 8 bases for V and 7 bases for J; bases not matched to a gene: 11. Germline-derived CDR1 and CDR2 are SGHTA and FQGNSA. The CDR3 totals 15 residues. The CDR3 reads CASGLWGQGAVEAFF. The CDR3 DNA reads as TGTGCCAGCGGGCTTTGGGGACAGGGGGCGGTTGAAGCTTTCTTT.

This clonotype was observed a handful of times. This chain connects TRBV11-2 to TRBJ2-2; 9 bases are shared with TRBD1. This CDR3 has 14 amino acids. Trimming took 5 bases from V and 7 from J; bases not matched to a gene: 5. Germline V CDR1 and CDR2: SGHAT, FQNNGV. CDR3 nucleotides: TGTGCCAGCAGCCTAAGGACAGGGGACGGGGAGCTGTTTTTT. Amino acid sequence: CASSLRTGDGELFF.

In its sample, this clonotype was seen many times. This chain's CDR3 is CASSLSGRPQFYEQYF. CDR3 in DNA: TGTGCCAGCAGCTTATCGGGCAGACCCCAGTTCTACGAGCAGTACTTC. The chain carries TRBV7-9 and TRBJ2-7, with D unresolved. Germline assignment: CDR1 SEHNR and CDR2 FQNEAQ (reference sequence). The CDR3 consists of 16 residues. Trimming cost V 2 bases and J 3 bases, with 17 bases left between them.

The genes are TRBV12-3 or TRBV12-4 and TRBJ1-1; D not resolved. The CDR3 consists of 13 residues. Trimming removed 1 base from V and 8 bases from J, with 11 bases in between. Here the CDR3 reads CASSLVGPAEAFF. The DNA for the CDR3 is TGTGCCAGCAGTTTAGTAGGCCCGGCCGAAGCTTTCTTT.

There are a few counts of this clonotype. The chain uses TRBV12-5 and TRBJ1-2; the D gene is possibly TRBD1 (6 bases). The germline V and J ends were trimmed by 5 bases and 0 bases, with 10 bases remaining between them. The V gene's germline CDR1 is LGHNT and CDR2 FRNRAP. The CDR3 length is 14 residues. CDR3: CASGPGGPNYGYTF. The CDR3 nucleotides are TGTGCTAGTGGTCCGGGGGGGCCTAACTATGGCTACACCTTC. The full variable domain, completed using reference TRBV12-5 and TRBJ1-2, is DARVTQTPRHKVTEMGQEVTMRCQPILGHNTVFWYRQTMMQGLELLAYFRNRAPLDDSGMPKDRFSAEMPDATLATLKIQPSEPRDSAVYFCASGPGGPNYGYTFGSGTRLTVV.

This clonotype was observed a handful of times. This chain joins TRBV12-3 or TRBV12-4 and TRBJ2-3, with D possibly being TRBD2 (5 bases). This CDR3 comprises 18 residues. Trimming shortened V by 1 base and J by 1 base, and 18 bases separated the two germline ends. The DNA of the CDR3 is TGTGCCAGCAGTTTAGGTCCCAAGGAGGCACCTCGCACAGATACGCAGTATTTT. Protein: CASSLGPKEAPRTDTQYF.

The V gene is TRBV4-1, the J gene TRBJ1-2; weak D call: TRBD1 (6 bases). The V end lost 0 bases, the J end lost 8 bases, and 16 bases lay between the germline ends. Germline lookup yields CDR1 MGHRA and CDR2 YSYEKL. The CDR3 has 15 amino acids. CDR3 sequence (DNA): TGCGCCAGCAGCCAAGATCGGCAGGGGCTATGGGGCTACACCTTC. Protein product: CASSQDRQGLWGYTF.

A note on this clonotype: The junction does not match germline at one end; this may be a read error. The chain joins TRBV4-1 to TRBJ2-1, with TRBD1 identical over 7 bases. The germline V gene has CDR1 MGHRA and CDR2 YSYEKL. This CDR3 is built from 16 residues. The CDR3 DNA is TGCTCCAGCAGCCAAGAATTAGGGACAGATTACAATGAGCAGTTCTTC. This encodes CSSSQELGTDYNEQFF.

The chain joins TRBV20-1 to TRBJ1-1; D is unclear. This CDR3 contains 13 residues. CDR1 is DFQATT and CDR2 is SNEGSKA in the germline V gene (reference sequence). Trimming took off 3 bases at V and 0 bases at J, with 8 bases between the two ends. The CDR3 nucleotides are TGCAGTGCTAGTCCGGTCATGAACACTGAAGCTTTCTTT. It translates to CSASPVMNTEAFF.

This chain links TRBV7-9 with TRBJ2-5; D may be TRBD2 (6 bases). V was shortened by 5 bases and J by 4 bases, with 11 bases between the two germline ends. This CDR3 spans 13 amino acids. Germline lookup yields CDR1 SEHNR and CDR2 FQNEAQ (reference sequence). In nucleotides, the CDR3 is TGTGCCAGCAGCGCAGACGGGAGAGAGACCCAGTACTTC. The encoded protein is CASSADGRETQYF.

The CDR3 loop reads CASRGRDKFLYGYTF. The CDR3 coding sequence is TGTGCCAGTCGGGGGAGGGACAAGTTCCTCTATGGCTACACCTTC. V gene TRBV6-5 combines with J gene TRBJ1-2; perhaps TRBD1 as D (6 bases). CDR3 length: 15 residues. The germline V gene has CDR1 MNHEY and CDR2 SVGAGI. Trimming took off 9 bases at V and 4 bases at J, with 21 bases between the two ends.